This T cell receptor (beta chain) was retrieved from a study of blood T cell repertoires in COVID-19. Across the whole study: From the United States, Italy and Spain came samples of acute and convalescent COVID-19. T cells, B-cell-depleted T cells, or PBMCs provided the cDNA or gDNA that served as material.

As originally analysed: By means of reference gene primer amplification, nucleated cell counts were estimated. TCRdb's copy holds only in-frame clones and misses some; the assay was immunoSEQ multiplex PCR. That table supplies the V and J calls and clone size; D and trimming were determined from the DNA. Found here are about 190,000 clones, roughly nine tenths of them singletons; the top ten hold around 1.1%. The germline gives CDR1 MGHRA, CDR2 YSYEKL. V shed 4 bases and J 6 bases; nucleotides not matched to a gene: 12. The CDR3 consists of 17 residues. This TCR came from a young man with acute or convalescent COVID-19. The sequenced material came from peripheral blood. The rearrangement links TRBV4-1 to TRBJ1-4, with 9 bases identical to TRBD1. The CDR3 nucleotides read TGCGCCAGCAGCCGCCCTATCCGACAGGGGGGGGATGAAAAACTGTTTTTT. Translating it yields CASSRPIRQGGDEKLFF.